This T cell receptor beta chain was sequenced during a study of cytotoxic CD8 clonotypes in ibrutinib-treated CLL. In the study overall: Timing of response sample collection was a median roughly twelve months after treatment start, with a range of 6 to 36. The study's findings and limits: In comparison with age-matched healthy donors, baseline clonality was higher and tracked circulating CD8+ T-cell counts.

About this clone itself: Antigen specificity is unknown.

Frozen-stored PBMCs produced 1.5 to 2.5 micrograms of genomic DNA for TCR beta libraries. This CDR3 is built from 15 residues. The V gene end was trimmed by 2 bases and the J gene end by 3 bases; junction bases not matched to a gene: 4. Germline V CDR1 and CDR2: SGHTA, FQGTGA. TCRdb's table, derived via immunoSEQ multiplex PCR, lists solely in-frame clones and lacks some. The data hold about 200,000 clones, with 70% observed a single time. V usage is TRBV7-3 and J usage is TRBJ2-1; 7 bases line up with TRBD1. The receptor was derived from a human donor with chronic lymphocytic leukemia. This specimen was PBMCs, taken after 12 months of ibrutinib treatment. CDR3 sequence: CASSLGAGGYNEQFF. CDR3 DNA: TGTGCCAGCAGCTTAGGGGCAGGGGGCTACAATGAGCAGTTCTTC.